Listed here is a single T cell receptor (beta chain). Its matching antigen is unknown. This sample is drawn from a study of radiation and T cells in renal cell carcinoma. Turning to the study itself: Nephrectomy followed 15 Gy stereotactic body radiation by 4 weeks.

With V trimmed by 6 bases and J by 2 bases, 7 bases remained unmatched. Per germline, CDR1 MNHEY and CDR2 SMNVEV (reference sequence). The CDR3 runs 16 residues. Whole-study results and caveats: Top tumor clonotypes rose in blood 2 weeks post-radiation, then contracted.

The assay was immunoSEQ multiplex PCR, and TCRdb's table has in-frame clones only and misses some. The data show some 130,000 clones, with around nine tenths seen just once and over 4.5% held by the top ten. Time point defined: blood 2 weeks post-SBRT. Treatment indicated: 15 Gy SBRT to primary tumor, nephrectomy 4 weeks later. This specimen consisted of blood, obtained from a patient whose treatment included radiotherapy and nephrectomy. The rearrangement joins TRBV27 to TRBJ2-3; TRBD2 agrees at 11 bases. The TCR was taken from a woman in her 70s with renal cell carcinoma. The CDR3 region has the DNA TGTGCCAGCAGAGGACTAGCGGGTCGTCCCACAGATACGCAGTATTTT. Translating gives CASRGLAGRPTDTQYF.